This entry lists 18 T cell receptor beta chains sequenced from one sample in a study of glioma-infiltrating T cells (dated by TCRdb to the mid-2010s). For sequencing, an Illumina MiSeq was employed. TCR alpha and beta CDR3 regions were amplified with the iRepertoire nested amplicon-rescue multiplex PCR (arm-PCR) platform from RNA. Starting from the raw public reads, TCRdb applied fastp trimming at Q25, assembled clones with MiXCR and retained in-frame beta chains. Every CDR3 protein is listed once, alongside the most common genes and DNA of its rows. This sample gives around 390,000 distinct CDR3 sequences in total; approximately 42% of them show up just once. The ten largest clones take up around 12% of the sample. The sequenced sample consisted of glioma tissue, nonneoplastic brain tissue, or PBMCs (not recorded which). These receptors originate from a human donor with low-grade glioma or glioblastoma, undergoing nonglioma brain surgery, or in good health (not recorded which).

This clonotype appeared many times. The J gene is TRBJ1-1, the V gene TRBV6-1; the match to TRBD1 covers 9 bases. The CDR3 has 16 residues. Germline CDR1 is MNHNS and CDR2 is SASEGT. J lost 1 base, V lost 5 bases, and 8 bases had no gene match. The CDR3 loop is CASSPTGGAGNTEAFF. The CDR3 nucleotides read TGTGCCAGCAGTCCCACAGGGGGCGCCGGGAACACTGAAGCTTTCTTT.

The table lists this clonotype with many counts. The V and J genes are TRBV28 and TRBJ2-1; TRBD1 is a possible D gene (6 bases). The CDR3 length is 14 residues. Germline V CDR1 and CDR2: MDHEN, SYDVKM. V was trimmed by 3 bases and J by 5 bases, leaving 11 bases between them. CDR3 sequence (DNA): TGTGCCAGCAGTTTTGGGGACACAAACAATGAGCAGTTCTTC. Its translation: CASSFGDTNNEQFF.

V and J are TRBV7-9 and TRBJ1-1; D is ambiguous. Germline values: CDR1 SEHNR, CDR2 FQNEAQ (reference sequence). With 7 bases removed from V and 0 bases from J, the gap between germline ends came to 9 bases. The CDR3 spans 13 residues. The CDR3 DNA is TGTGCCAGCACCCGGGCGATGAACACTGAAGCTTTCTTT. Translation: CASTRAMNTEAFF.

This clonotype appeared a few times. The rearrangement uses TRBV27 and TRBJ2-3; D unclear. This CDR3 has 14 residues. Germline CDR1 reads MNHEY; CDR2 reads SMNVEV (reference sequence). The ends were cut back, 7 bases at V and 0 bases at J, with 11 bases in the middle. Here the CDR3 reads CASMPTASTDTQYF. In DNA, the CDR3 is TGTGCCAGCATGCCAACAGCTAGCACAGATACGCAGTATTTT.

This chain uses TRBV27 with TRBJ2-6; D unclear. Germline lookup yields CDR1 MNHEY and CDR2 SMNVEV (reference sequence). This CDR3 region has 14 residues. Trimming took off 8 bases at V and 8 bases at J, with 16 bases between the two ends. The CDR3 region is CASSPNLRPNVLTF. The CDR3 region has the DNA TGTGCCAGCTCACCCAACCTCCGGCCCAACGTCCTGACTTTC.

The chain is built from TRBV20-1 and TRBJ2-7; TRBD2 matches 11 bases. Losses at the gene ends were 4 bases for V and 0 bases for J; bases not matched to a gene: 11. The CDR3 is 17 residues long. Germline lookup yields CDR1 DFQATT and CDR2 SNEGSKA (reference sequence). The CDR3 DNA reads TGCAGTGCTACCCCGGGACTAGCGGTCTCGAGCTCCTACGAGCAGTACTTC. This encodes CSATPGLAVSSSYEQYF.

This clonotype was seen many times. J is TRBJ1-5 and V is TRBV27, with 9 bases lining up with TRBD1. In germline, CDR1 is MNHEY, CDR2 SMNVEV (reference sequence). Trimming cost V 3 bases and J 4 bases; bases outside gene matches: 4. This CDR3 spans 15 amino acids. The chain's CDR3 is CASSLTGTGNQPQHF. CDR3 bases: TGTGCCAGCAGTTTGACCGGGACAGGGAATCAGCCCCAGCATTTT.

This clonotype was found many times. J is TRBJ1-3 and V is TRBV25-1, with 9 positions matching TRBD1. The length of the CDR3 is 14 residues. CDR1 MGHDK and CDR2 SYGVNS come from the germline V gene. J was trimmed by 0 bases and V by 8 bases; bases with no gene match: 2. The CDR3: CASADRGSGNTIYF. CDR3 coding DNA: TGTGCCAGCGCGGACAGGGGCTCTGGAAACACCATATATTTT. Using reference TRBV25-1 and TRBJ1-3 for the parts outside the CDR3, the full variable domain is EADIYQTPRYLVIGTGKKITLECSQTMGHDKMYWYQQDPGMELHLIHYSYGVNSTEKGDLSSESTVSRIRTEHFPLTLESARPSHTSQYLCASADRGSGNTIYFGEGSWLTVV.

Turning to this clonotype: A much larger clonotype is one base distant, so this may be a read error. The chain links TRBV7-2 to TRBJ2-3; D is unresolved. Per germline, CDR1 SGHTA and CDR2 FQGNSA. This CDR3 is 16 amino acids long. CDR3 sequence reads: CAGSLWASSYTDTQYF. As DNA, the CDR3 is TGTGCCGGCAGCTTATGGGCTAGTTCGTATACAGATACGCAGTATTTT.

In this sample, this clonotype turned up once. A much larger clone is a single base away; this may be a read error. The chain carries TRBV28 and TRBJ1-2; the D gene is possibly TRBD1 (6 bases). The CDR3 consists of 16 residues. In germline, CDR1 is MDHEN, CDR2 SYDVKM. In nucleotides, the CDR3 is TGTGCCAGCAAACGCGACAGGCTAATGGACAGCTATGGCTACGCCTTC. This encodes CASKRDRLMDSYGYAF.

Many counts were recorded for this clonotype. This chain links TRBV6-2 or TRBV6-3 with TRBJ2-1; unclear D gene. CDR1 and CDR2 from the germline V gene are MNHEY and SVGEGT. V was clipped by 5 bases and J by 9 bases, with 8 bases between them. The CDR3 is 11 amino acids. DNA of the CDR3: TGTGCCAGCAGTCATAGAATTGAGCAGTTCTTC. Amino acid sequence: CASSHRIEQFF.

This clonotype was observed many times. This chain links TRBV24-1 with TRBJ2-1; 16 bases agree with TRBD2. Germline assignment: CDR1 KGHDR and CDR2 SFDVKD. V was clipped by 7 bases and J by 0 bases; unmatched bases: 5. The CDR3 is 18 residues long. The CDR3 loop is CATSPGLAGGPSYNEQFF. The CDR3 bases are TGTGCCACCAGCCCGGGACTAGCGGGAGGGCCCTCCTACAATGAGCAGTTCTTC.

As regards this clonotype: Given a much more abundant clone one base away, this may be a read error. Written as DNA, the CDR3 is TGTGCCAGCAGTCAAGGGGGCTTGGTTTCACCCCTCAACTTT. Amino acids: CASSQGGLVSPLNF. V gene TRBV25-1 combines with J gene TRBJ1-6; 7 nucleotides align to TRBD1. The CDR3 extends over 14 amino acids. Germline V gives CDR1 MGHDK, CDR2 SYGVNS.

The rearrangement links TRBV19 to TRBJ2-7; weak D call: TRBD2 (5 bases). V was pared by 5 bases and J by 0 bases, with 14 bases between. The germline V gene has CDR1 LNHDA and CDR2 SQIVND (reference sequence). The CDR3 spans 15 residues. CDR3 in DNA: TGTGCCAGTAGTCGCCGGACGGGATTCTCCTACGAGCAGTACTTC. Its translation: CASSRRTGFSYEQYF.

The table lists this clonotype with a few counts. This may be a read error, as it is one base from a much larger clone. The rearrangement joins TRBV28 to TRBJ1-1; 11 bases map to TRBD1. CDR3 size: 15 residues. CDR1 is MDHEN and CDR2 is SYDVKM in the germline V gene. V lost 5 bases, J lost 4 bases, and 6 bases stayed unmatched. CDR3 sequence reads: CASSPGTGGTTEAFF. The CDR3 nucleotides read TGTGCCAGCAGTCCCGGGACAGGGGGGACCACTGAAGCTTTCTTT.

There are many counts of this clonotype. V and J are TRBV15 and TRBJ2-3, with 7 bases identical to TRBD2. This CDR3 is 16 amino acids long. CDR1 LNHNV and CDR2 YYDKDF come from the germline V gene (reference sequence). The J segment lost 3 bases and the V segment lost 1 base, leaving 7 bases of the junction unmatched. CDR3 sequence: CATSRGAGVVTDTQYF. The CDR3 region has the DNA TGTGCCACCAGCAGAGGGGCGGGAGTCGTTACAGATACGCAGTATTTT.

This CDR3 is CSVEEDPIHEQFF. CDR3 DNA sequence: TGCAGCGTTGAAGAGGACCCCATCCATGAGCAGTTCTTC. This chain links TRBV29-1 with TRBJ2-1; D is uncertain. V dropped 0 bases and J dropped 8 bases, with 11 bases sitting between them. The CDR3 length is 13 residues. Germline CDR1 and CDR2: SQVTM and ANQGSEA.

Notes on this clonotype: This may come from a read error, since a much larger clone is one base off. The rearrangement uses TRBV28 and TRBJ1-2, with TRBD1 as a possible D gene (6 bases). This CDR3 has 16 residues. Per germline, CDR1 MDHEN and CDR2 SYDVKM. Trimming took 1 base from V and 0 from J, leaving 12 bases between them. CDR3: CASSLFGTSANYGYTF. For the CDR3, the DNA is TGTGCCAGCAGTTTATTCGGGACATCCGCTAACTATGGCTACACCTTC.